A selection of T cell receptor beta chains follows, all from one sample in a study of technical replicates of blood from a handful of donors. The repertoire was sequenced with immunoSEQ multiplex PCR; TCRdb's copy has only in-frame clones and lacks some. The table includes tens of thousands of clones, about 97% detected once. Sequencing used T cells isolated from PBMCs. These receptors were collected from a human donor in good health. CDR3s include the opening cysteine and the closing phenylalanine or tryptophan. The order of the fields is CDR3 protein, CDR3 DNA, V gene, clone size, J gene, D gene. The D gene is left open where the match is weak. Rows may omit the clone size; those that give it use once, few, many or a size class.

CDR3 protein: CATRQGPYEQYF
CDR3 DNA: TGTGCCACCAGACAGGGCCCCTACGAGCAGTACTTC
V gene: TRBV6-1
clone size: once
J gene: TRBJ2-7
D gene: TRBD1

CDR3 protein: CASSEEHSGANVLTF
CDR3 DNA: TGTGCCAGCAGTGAGGAGCACTCTGGGGCCAACGTCCTGACTTTC
V gene: TRBV2
clone size: -
J gene: TRBJ2-6
D gene: -

CDR3 protein: CASAVGFNEQYF
CDR3 DNA: TGTGCCAGCGCGGTGGGTTTCAACGAGCAGTACTTC
V gene: TRBV6-5
clone size: -
J gene: TRBJ2-7
D gene: -

CDR3 protein: CASTLGTRIYNEQFF
CDR3 DNA: TGTGCCAGTACCCTGGGGACTAGAATCTACAATGAGCAGTTCTTC
V gene: TRBV19
clone size: -
J gene: TRBJ2-1
D gene: TRBD2

CDR3 protein: CASSHVGAGNTGELFF
CDR3 DNA: TGCGCCAGCAGCCACGTGGGGGCGGGGAACACCGGGGAGCTGTTTTTT
V gene: TRBV4-3
clone size: -
J gene: TRBJ2-2
D gene: -

CDR3 protein: CASSQAGSYYGYTF
CDR3 DNA: TGCGCCAGCAGCCAGGCGGGTTCGTACTATGGCTACACCTTC
V gene: TRBV4-3
clone size: -
J gene: TRBJ1-2
D gene: -

CDR3 protein: CAISDPRQGASMNTEAFF
CDR3 DNA: TGTGCCATCAGTGACCCGAGACAGGGGGCGAGTATGAACACTGAAGCTTTCTTT
V gene: TRBV10-3
clone size: -
J gene: TRBJ1-1
D gene: TRBD1

CDR3 protein: CASSQTSGRAEEQFF
CDR3 DNA: TGTGCCAGCAGCCAGACTAGCGGGAGGGCCGAAGAGCAGTTCTTC
V gene: TRBV7-9
clone size: -
J gene: TRBJ2-1
D gene: TRBD2

CDR3 protein: CASSHSRTGGNEQFF
CDR3 DNA: TGTGCCAGCAGCCATTCCCGGACAGGGGGCAATGAGCAGTTCTTC
V gene: TRBV7-8
clone size: once
J gene: TRBJ2-1
D gene: TRBD1

CDR3 protein: CSVEGTSGRANEQYF
CDR3 DNA: TGCAGCGTTGAAGGGACTAGCGGGAGGGCAAACGAGCAGTACTTC
V gene: TRBV29-1
clone size: -
J gene: TRBJ2-7
D gene: TRBD2

CDR3 protein: CASIMNLQGQETQYF
CDR3 DNA: TGTGCCAGCATTATGAATTTGCAGGGGCAAGAGACCCAGTACTTC
V gene: TRBV6-1
clone size: once
J gene: TRBJ2-5
D gene: -

CDR3 protein: CASSITRVPGNTIYF
CDR3 DNA: TGTGCCAGTAGTATTACGAGGGTGCCGGGAAACACCATATATTTT
V gene: TRBV19
clone size: -
J gene: TRBJ1-3
D gene: -

CDR3 protein: CASSVDSFLNYGYTF
CDR3 DNA: TGTGCCAGCAGTGTGGACAGCTTCCTCAACTATGGCTACACCTTC
V gene: TRBV27
clone size: -
J gene: TRBJ1-2
D gene: -

CDR3 protein: CASSAQGNEQYF
CDR3 DNA: TGCGCCAGCAGTGCGCAGGGGAACGAGCAGTACTTC
V gene: TRBV10-1
clone size: -
J gene: TRBJ2-7
D gene: -

CDR3 protein: CASSDNMNTEAFF
CDR3 DNA: TGTGCCAGCAGTGACAACATGAACACTGAAGCTTTCTTT
V gene: TRBV6-4
clone size: -
J gene: TRBJ1-1
D gene: -

CDR3 protein: CASSREGGNAEAFF
CDR3 DNA: TGTGCCAGCTCAAGGGAAGGGGGTAACGCTGAAGCTTTCTTT
V gene: TRBV18
clone size: -
J gene: TRBJ1-1
D gene: -

CDR3 protein: CASSYSLETYEQYF
CDR3 DNA: TGTGCCAGCAGTTACTCTTTGGAGACCTACGAGCAGTACTTC
V gene: TRBV6-6
clone size: -
J gene: TRBJ2-7
D gene: -

CDR3 protein: CASSLQREVRYEQYF
CDR3 DNA: TGTGCCAGCAGTTTACAGCGGGAGGTACGGTACGAGCAGTACTTC
V gene: TRBV27
clone size: -
J gene: TRBJ2-7
D gene: TRBD2

CDR3 protein: CASSLGGPADTQYF
CDR3 DNA: TGTGCCAGCAGCTTGGGGGGGCCGGCAGATACGCAGTATTTT
V gene: TRBV5-6
clone size: -
J gene: TRBJ2-3
D gene: -

CDR3 protein: CASSLWGSNTGELFF
CDR3 DNA: TGTGCCAGCAGCTTATGGGGCTCGAACACCGGGGAGCTGTTTTTT
V gene: TRBV7-9
clone size: -
J gene: TRBJ2-2
D gene: -

CDR3 protein: CASSIQDREYGYTF
CDR3 DNA: TGTGCCAGTAGTATCCAGGACAGAGAGTATGGCTACACCTTC
V gene: TRBV19
clone size: -
J gene: TRBJ1-2
D gene: -

CDR3 protein: CASSWEGLAGDEQFF
CDR3 DNA: TGTGCCAGTAGTTGGGAGGGACTAGCGGGGGATGAGCAGTTCTTC
V gene: TRBV19
clone size: -
J gene: TRBJ2-1
D gene: TRBD2

CDR3 protein: CASSLDPGETDTQYF
CDR3 DNA: TGTGCCAGCAGCTTGGATCCGGGAGAAACAGATACGCAGTATTTT
V gene: TRBV7-3
clone size: -
J gene: TRBJ2-3
D gene: -